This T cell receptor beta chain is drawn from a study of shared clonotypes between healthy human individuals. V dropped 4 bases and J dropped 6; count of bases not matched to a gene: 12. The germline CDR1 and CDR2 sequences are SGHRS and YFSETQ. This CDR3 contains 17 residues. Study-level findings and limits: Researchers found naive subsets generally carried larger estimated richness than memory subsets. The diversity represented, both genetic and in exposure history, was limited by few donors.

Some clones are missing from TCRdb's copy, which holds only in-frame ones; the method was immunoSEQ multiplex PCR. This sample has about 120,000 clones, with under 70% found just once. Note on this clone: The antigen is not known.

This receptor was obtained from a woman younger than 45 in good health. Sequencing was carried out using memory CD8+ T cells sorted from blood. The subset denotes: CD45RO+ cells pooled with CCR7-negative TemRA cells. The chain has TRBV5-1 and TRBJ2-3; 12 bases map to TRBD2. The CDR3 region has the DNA TGCGCCAGCAGCCCCGGACTCCTAGCGGGAGGGCCGGATACGCAGTATTTT. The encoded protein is CASSPGLLAGGPDTQYF.